The next 16 T cell receptor beta chains were all read from a single sample in a study of blood T cell repertoires in COVID-19. Method: immunoSEQ multiplex PCR; TCRdb's copy keeps in-frame clones and lacks some. Of hundreds of thousands of clones detected, 80% to 90% appear once; the ten largest clones hold 0.8% to 0.9%. Source material: peripheral blood. All receptors come from a man between 18 and 35 years old with COVID-19, enrolled during active disease.

This chain uses TRBV2 with TRBJ1-2; D gene unclear. V gave up 8 bases and J gave up 8 bases, with 21 bases separating them. The CDR3 spans 14 residues. Germline V CDR1 and CDR2: SNHLY, FYNNEI. The CDR3 DNA reads TGTGCCAGCGCCATGGCCTCATCTCCCGGGGGCTACACCTTC. The encoded protein is CASAMASSPGGYTF.

The gene calls are TRBV30 and TRBJ2-5; 13 nucleotides line up with TRBD2. Germline CDR1 and CDR2: GTSNPN and SVGIG (reference sequence). The V gene end was trimmed by 4 bases and the J gene end by 5 bases; junction bases not matched to a gene: 13. The CDR3 is 17 residues long. CDR3: CAWTLGLAGRLSETQYF. The CDR3 coding sequence is TGTGCCTGGACCTTGGGACTAGCGGGGAGGTTGTCGGAGACCCAGTACTTC.

The chain carries TRBV18 and TRBJ2-2; no firm D call. V lost 2 bases and J 6 bases, leaving 16 bases between the germline ends. The V gene's germline CDR1 is KGHSH and CDR2 LQKENI. This CDR3 is built from 16 residues. The CDR3 DNA sequence: TGTGCCAGCTCACCATCTATCCATAAGCACGCCGGGGAGCTGTTTTTT. Protein product: CASSPSIHKHAGELFF.

The CDR3 region has the DNA TGCGCCAGCAGCACCGGACAGGGTAATACCGGGGAGCTGTTTTTT. Amino acid sequence: CASSTGQGNTGELFF. The V and J genes are TRBV4-1 and TRBJ2-2; the match to TRBD1 covers 8 bases. CDR3 length: 15 amino acids. Germline CDR1 MGHRA, CDR2 YSYEKL. V lost 5 bases to trimming and J lost 5 bases; unmatched junction nucleotides: 7.

Of note for this clone: In the same sample, other DNA sequences code for this CDR3. The chain couples TRBV24-1 to TRBJ1-5, with D hard to call. Germline values: CDR1 KGHDR, CDR2 SFDVKD. V lost 4 bases to trimming and J lost 4 bases, with 4 bases between them. There are 12 residues in the CDR3. CDR3: CATSDPNQPQHF. CDR3 nucleotides: TGTGCCACCAGTGACCCAAATCAGCCCCAGCATTTT.

V is TRBV11-2 and J is TRBJ2-7; D is unresolved. The V end lost 1 base, the J end lost 7 bases, and 14 bases lay between the germline ends. The V gene's germline CDR1 is SGHAT and CDR2 FQNNGV. The CDR3 spans 14 residues. CDR3 sequence reads: CASSLVMAPGEQYF. In DNA, the CDR3 is TGTGCCAGCAGCTTAGTGATGGCCCCCGGGGAGCAGTACTTC.

This chain connects TRBV11-3 to TRBJ2-2; D not certain. There are 13 residues in the CDR3. Germline V gene sequence: CDR1 SGHNT, CDR2 YENEEA. V was cut by 3 bases and J by 4 bases, with 6 bases left in between. CDR3 amino acids: CASSLRRTGELFF. The DNA for the CDR3 is TGTGCCAGCAGCTTGCGGCGCACCGGGGAGCTGTTTTTT.

The chain is built from TRBV10-3 and TRBJ2-7, with D possibly being TRBD2 (5 bases). V was shortened by 6 bases and J by 0 bases, with 15 bases between the two germline ends. The germline CDR1 and CDR2 sequences are ENHRY and SYGVKD. The CDR3 extends over 15 amino acids. CDR3 in DNA: TGTGCCATCAGCGGGGAATGGGTGAGCTCCTACGAGCAGTACTTC. Protein sequence: CAISGEWVSSYEQYF.

The gene calls are TRBV7-8 and TRBJ1-3; a possible D gene is TRBD1 (6 bases). The CDR3 totals 14 residues. Trimming cost V 1 base and J 8 bases, with 12 bases left between them. CDR1 and CDR2 from the germline V gene are SGHVS and FQNEAQ. CDR3 DNA sequence: TGTGCCAGCAGCTTAGGGCAGGGGTGGGACACCATATATTTT. This gives the protein CASSLGQGWDTIYF.

The chain uses TRBV6-5 and TRBJ2-7; 8 bases are shared with TRBD2. CDR1 and CDR2 from the germline V gene are MNHEY and SVGAGI. J lost 7 bases, V lost 8 bases, and 13 bases had no gene match. The CDR3 is 14 residues long. CDR3 DNA sequence: TGTGCCAGCGGGGCGGCCGGGAGGGGCGGGGAGCAGTACTTC. This sequence encodes CASGAAGRGGEQYF.

In its sample, this clone was seen a few times. The chain carries TRBV19 and TRBJ2-2; 7 positions agree with TRBD1. In germline, CDR1 is LNHDA, CDR2 SQIVND (reference sequence). The J segment lost 3 bases and the V segment lost 5 bases, leaving 0 bases of the junction unmatched. The CDR3 loop spans 13 amino acids. CDR3 in DNA: TGTGCCAGTAGTGGGACAGACACCGGGGAGCTGTTTTTT. Residues: CASSGTDTGELFF.

This chain joins TRBV19 and TRBJ1-2; perhaps TRBD1 as D (6 bases). The CDR3 has 15 amino acids. Germline assignment: CDR1 LNHDA and CDR2 SQIVND (reference sequence). The germline V and J ends were trimmed by 5 bases and 2 bases, with 15 bases remaining between them. CDR3 DNA sequence: TGTGCCAGTAGTCCTTTCAGGGGAGTGAACTATGGCTACACCTTC. Protein sequence: CASSPFRGVNYGYTF.

The chain carries TRBV7-9 and TRBJ2-5; 7 bases map to TRBD1. The V gene's germline CDR1 is SEHNR and CDR2 FQNEAQ (reference sequence). The CDR3 totals 13 residues. Unmatched junction bases numbered 4, after V lost 4 bases and J lost 5 bases. CDR3 amino acids: CASSSPDRETQYF. The CDR3, as DNA: TGTGCCAGCAGCTCACCGGACAGGGAGACCCAGTACTTC.

The J gene is TRBJ1-4, the V gene TRBV7-8; TRBD1 matches at 7 bases. This CDR3 has 13 amino acids. J gave up 8 bases and V 5 bases, and 5 bases lay outside the gene matches. CDR1 and CDR2 (germline): SGHVS, FQNEAQ. CDR3 sequence reads: CASSATGVEKLFF. The CDR3 nucleotides read TGTGCCAGCAGCGCCACAGGGGTCGAAAAACTGTTTTTT. Full variable domain (remainder filled in from reference TRBV7-8 and TRBJ1-4): GAGVSQSPRYKVAKRGQDVALRCDPISGHVSLFWYQQALGQGPEFLTYFQNEAQLDKSGLPSDRFFAERPEGSVSTLKIQRTQQEDSAVYLCASSATGVEKLFFGSGTQLSVL.

The chain recombines TRBV5-4 with TRBJ1-2; 9 bases align to TRBD1. Trimming at V came to 4 bases and at J to 6 bases, leaving 10 bases not matched to a gene. This CDR3 has 15 amino acids. CDR1 and CDR2 from the germline V gene are SGHNT and YYREEE (reference sequence). CDR3: CASSLPGTGLDGYTF. CDR3 in DNA: TGTGCCAGCAGCCTGCCCGGGACAGGGCTCGATGGCTACACCTTC.

This clone has a handful of counts. The rearrangement joins TRBV5-1 to TRBJ2-7, with TRBD1 matching over 7 bases. Per the germline V gene, CDR1 is SGHRS and CDR2 is YFSETQ. V shed 3 bases, J shed 0 bases, and the junction held 6 bases outside the gene matches. The CDR3 loop spans 15 amino acids. The CDR3 DNA follows: TGCGCCAGCAGCTGGGACAGTTCAAGCTCCTACGAGCAGTACTTC. It translates to CASSWDSSSSYEQYF. Variable domain in full (rest from reference TRBV5-1 and TRBJ2-7): KAGVTQTPRYLIKTRGQQVTLSCSPISGHRSVSWYQQTPGQGLQFLFEYFSETQRNKGNFPGRFSGRQFSNSRSEMNVSTLELGDSALYLCASSWDSSSSYEQYFGPGTRLTVT.